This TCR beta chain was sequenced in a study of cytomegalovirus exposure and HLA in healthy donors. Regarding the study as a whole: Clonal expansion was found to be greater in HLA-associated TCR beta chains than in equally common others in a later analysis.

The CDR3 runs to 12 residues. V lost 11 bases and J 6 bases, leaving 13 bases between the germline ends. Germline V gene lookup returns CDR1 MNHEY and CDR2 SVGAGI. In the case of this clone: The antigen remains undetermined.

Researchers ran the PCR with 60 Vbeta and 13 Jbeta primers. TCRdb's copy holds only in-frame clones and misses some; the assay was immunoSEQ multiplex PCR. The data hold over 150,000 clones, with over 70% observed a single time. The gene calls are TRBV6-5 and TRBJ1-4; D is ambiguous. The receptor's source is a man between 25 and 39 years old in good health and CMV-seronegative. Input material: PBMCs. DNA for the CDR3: TGTGCCTGCCGCTCGGTCGATGAAAAACTGTTTTTT. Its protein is CACRSVDEKLFF.